The T cell receptor (beta chain) under discussion was sequenced for a study of monozygotic twins with cystic fibrosis. Notes on the study in general: J usage was most co-twin-similar in 8 of 16 pairs, V in 13.

TCRdb's table, derived via immunoSEQ multiplex PCR, lists solely in-frame clones and lacks some. The repertoire has under 30,000 clones, approximately 90% of them found once; the top ten carry around 0.56%. Comment on this clone: Its antigen is unknown.

The CDR3 has 20 residues. CDR1 is SGHDN and CDR2 is FVKESK in the germline V gene. Deletions cut 4 bases from V and 3 bases from J, with 29 bases between. The genes are TRBV14 and TRBJ2-3, with D maybe TRBD2 (7 bases). Sequencing used blood. The sequence was obtained from a girl aged 2-9 years with cystic fibrosis. The CDR3 loop reads CASSRGRAGVLGGPTDTQYF. The CDR3 DNA reads as TGTGCCAGCAGCCGGGGGAGAGCCGGGGTCCTCGGGGGGCCGACAGATACGCAGTATTTT.